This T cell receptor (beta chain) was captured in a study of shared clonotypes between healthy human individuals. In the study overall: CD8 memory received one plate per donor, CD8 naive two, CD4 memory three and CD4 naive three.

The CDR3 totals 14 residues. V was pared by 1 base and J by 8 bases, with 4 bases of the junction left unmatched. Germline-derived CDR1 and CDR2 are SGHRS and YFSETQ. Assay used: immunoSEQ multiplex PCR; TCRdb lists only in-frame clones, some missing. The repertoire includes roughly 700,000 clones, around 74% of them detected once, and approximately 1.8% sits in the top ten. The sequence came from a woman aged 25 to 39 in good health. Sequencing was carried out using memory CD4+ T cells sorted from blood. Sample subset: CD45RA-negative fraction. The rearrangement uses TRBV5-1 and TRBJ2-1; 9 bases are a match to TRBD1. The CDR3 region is CASSLTGGNYEQFF. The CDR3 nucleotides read TGCGCCAGCAGCTTGACAGGGGGCAATTATGAGCAGTTCTTC.